The 18 T cell receptor beta chains presented below share a single source sample, sequenced in a study of shared clonotypes between healthy human individuals. Clones were sequenced by immunoSEQ multiplex PCR, and TCRdb holds only the in-frame ones, with some missing. This sample has hundreds of thousands of clones, with 90% to 97% found just once. Sample: naive CD4+ T cells sorted from blood. Subset indicated: CD45RA+ positively selected. These receptor sequences come from a woman aged 25-40 years in good health.

The gene calls are TRBV11-3 and TRBJ1-1; D is unclear. CDR1 is SGHNT and CDR2 is YENEEA in the germline V gene. V was trimmed by 0 bases and J by 6 bases, leaving 8 bases between them. The CDR3 is made up of 13 amino acids. CDR3 sequence reads: CASSLDEGAEAFF. The CDR3 nucleotides read TGTGCCAGCAGCTTAGACGAGGGCGCTGAAGCTTTCTTT.

The chain carries TRBV27 and TRBJ1-3; D ambiguous. CDR3 length: 15 residues. Germline V lookup: CDR1 MNHEY, CDR2 SMNVEV (reference sequence). V was cut by 3 bases and J by 0 bases, with 9 bases left in between. The CDR3 here is CASSLTKSSGNTIYF. CDR3 DNA sequence: TGTGCCAGCAGTTTGACAAAAAGCTCTGGAAACACCATATATTTT.

The genes are TRBV19 and TRBJ2-7; D is possibly TRBD1 or TRBD2 (6 bases each). This CDR3 spans 13 amino acids. V lost 7 bases and J lost 4, with 14 bases in between. The germline V gene has CDR1 LNHDA and CDR2 SQIVND (reference sequence). Here the CDR3 DNA reads TGTGCCAGTAAAGGGGGGAGCAGGTACGAGCAGTACTTC. Protein sequence: CASKGGSRYEQYF.

The chain has TRBV29-1 and TRBJ2-5; D is unclear. This CDR3 has 13 residues. Deletions cut 1 base from V and 4 bases from J, with 10 bases between. The germline V gene has CDR1 SQVTM and CDR2 ANQGSEA. CDR3 nucleotide sequence: TGCAGCGTTGAAGCAGATATACTAGAGACCCAGTACTTC. It codes for CSVEADILETQYF.

J is TRBJ1-5 and V is TRBV6-5, with TRBD1 matching over 8 bases. The germline CDR1 and CDR2 sequences are MNHEY and SVGAGI. The CDR3 is made up of 16 amino acids. The J segment lost 6 bases and the V segment lost 2 bases, leaving 9 bases of the junction unmatched. The CDR3 spells CASSYPGQGRCQPQHF. The CDR3 coding sequence is TGTGCCAGCAGTTACCCCGGACAGGGCAGATGTCAGCCCCAGCATTTT.

The V call is TRBV6-1, the J call TRBJ2-7, with D possibly being TRBD1 (6 bases). The V and J ends lost 2 bases and 0 bases respectively, with 11 bases between them. The germline V gene has CDR1 MNHNS and CDR2 SASEGT. The CDR3 spans 15 residues. The CDR3 DNA sequence: TGTGCCAGCAGTGAACTTGGGACACCCTCCTACGAGCAGTACTTC. Translated: CASSELGTPSYEQYF.

In DNA, the CDR3 is TGCAGCGTCGCCAGAACCGGGACAGGGCGACGTTACGAGCAGTACTTC. It is translated as CSVARTGTGRRYEQYF. The chain links TRBV29-1 to TRBJ2-7; 9 bases are shared with TRBD1. Per germline, CDR1 SQVTM and CDR2 ANQGSEA. Trimming cost V 6 bases and J 4 bases; bases outside gene matches: 16. The CDR3 totals 16 residues.

The rearrangement links TRBV27 to TRBJ2-1, with 13 bases aligning to TRBD2. The CDR3 spans 11 residues. CDR1 and CDR2 from the germline V gene are MNHEY and SMNVEV (reference sequence). The J segment lost 13 bases and the V segment lost 8 bases, leaving 2 bases of the junction unmatched. CDR3 nucleotide sequence: TGTGCCAGCGGGACTAGCGGGATTCAGTTCTTC. It yields the protein CASGTSGIQFF.

Only one count was recorded for this clone. The CDR3 bases are TGTGCCAGCAGTTTGGGGGGTGGACAGGGACCCCATAGCAATCAGCCCCAGCATTTT. Protein sequence: CASSLGGGQGPHSNQPQHF. The chain joins TRBV28 to TRBJ1-5; 8 nucleotides line up with TRBD1. The CDR3 has 19 amino acids. Germline CDR1 and CDR2: MDHEN and SYDVKM. Unmatched junction bases numbered 13, after V lost 3 bases and J lost 0 bases.

This clone was recorded once. The chain combines TRBV5-1 with TRBJ2-7, with 9 nucleotides matching TRBD2. Germline CDR1 is SGHRS and CDR2 is YFSETQ. Unmatched junction bases numbered 17, after V lost 4 bases and J lost 6 bases. This CDR3 has 17 amino acids. The DNA of the CDR3 is TGCGCCAGCAGCGGTGCTCTAGCGGGGATAGCTTCTCTCGAGCAGTACTTC. It specifies CASSGALAGIASLEQYF.

This chain uses TRBV10-1 with TRBJ1-2, with TRBD1 matching 10 bases. The CDR3 totals 13 residues. The germline gives CDR1 WNHNN, CDR2 SYGVQD (reference sequence). V gave up 5 bases and J gave up 8 bases; unmatched junction bases: 5. CDR3 amino acids: CASSPGTGDGYTF. CDR3 DNA sequence: TGCGCCAGCAGTCCCGGGACAGGGGACGGCTACACCTTC.

The J gene is TRBJ2-1, the V gene TRBV19; D uncertain. The germline V and J ends were trimmed by 5 bases and 4 bases, with 9 bases remaining between them. Germline V gives CDR1 LNHDA, CDR2 SQIVND (reference sequence). The CDR3 is 13 residues long. The CDR3 bases are TGTGCCAGTAGTCCGCCCCCATACAATGAGCAGTTCTTC. It specifies CASSPPPYNEQFF.

The J gene is TRBJ2-1, the V gene TRBV9, with 11 bases lining up with TRBD2. Germline lookup yields CDR1 SGDLS and CDR2 YYNGEE. The CDR3 covers 17 residues. V lost 6 bases and J lost 9; bases outside the gene matches: 17. CDR3 in amino acids: CASIPVSGTSGPTEQFF. CDR3 coding DNA: TGTGCCAGCATCCCAGTTTCCGGGACTAGCGGCCCCACTGAGCAGTTCTTC.

The chain is built from TRBV27 and TRBJ2-5; 7 positions match TRBD2. TRBJ2-7 matches the DNA end more closely, so the J call is doubtful. The CDR3 extends over 16 amino acids. The germline V gene encodes CDR1 MNHEY and CDR2 SMNVEV (reference sequence). The CDR3 DNA reads TGTGCCAGCAGTTTATTGATGGGCGGGAGTTTGGACGAGCAGTACTTC. It yields the protein CASSLLMGGSLDEQYF.

This rearrangement joins TRBV19 to TRBJ2-5; D is unclear. The CDR3 sequence is 15 residues long. Trimming took off 4 bases at V and 7 bases at J, with 19 bases between the two ends. Germline values: CDR1 LNHDA, CDR2 SQIVND (reference sequence). CDR3 sequence: CASSSARPTVGTQYF. DNA of the CDR3: TGTGCCAGTAGTAGCGCGAGACCCACCGTGGGGACCCAGTACTTC.

This clone was seen only once. Other DNA sequences in the sample encode the same CDR3. The rearrangement uses TRBV5-1 and TRBJ1-3; 7 nucleotides match TRBD1. This CDR3 comprises 15 residues. V lost 0 bases, J lost 2 bases, and 2 bases stayed unmatched. Germline CDR1 and CDR2: SGHRS and YFSETQ. CDR3 residues: CASSLGQGAGNTIYF. Written as DNA, the CDR3 is TGCGCCAGCAGCTTGGGACAGGGTGCTGGAAACACCATATATTTT.

This clone has a single count. The genes are TRBV6-5 and TRBJ2-5; possibly TRBD1 for D (6 bases). V lost 0 bases and J 0 bases, leaving 11 bases between the germline ends. CDR1 and CDR2 (germline): MNHEY, SVGAGI. This CDR3 spans 16 amino acids. In DNA form, the CDR3 reads TGTGCCAGCAGTTACTCCTCAGGGGTGGACCAAGAGACCCAGTACTTC. Translation gives CASSYSSGVDQETQYF.

Turning to this clone: The limits of the CDR3 on the DNA are not certain, so only TCRdb's listed CDR3 is given. CDR3: CASSFLAGGTEAFF. This chain links TRBV28 with TRBJ1-1; the table's D call, TRBD1, has no DNA check behind it. Both ends counted, the CDR3 spans 14 residues. Germline CDR1 MDHEN, CDR2 SYDVKM.